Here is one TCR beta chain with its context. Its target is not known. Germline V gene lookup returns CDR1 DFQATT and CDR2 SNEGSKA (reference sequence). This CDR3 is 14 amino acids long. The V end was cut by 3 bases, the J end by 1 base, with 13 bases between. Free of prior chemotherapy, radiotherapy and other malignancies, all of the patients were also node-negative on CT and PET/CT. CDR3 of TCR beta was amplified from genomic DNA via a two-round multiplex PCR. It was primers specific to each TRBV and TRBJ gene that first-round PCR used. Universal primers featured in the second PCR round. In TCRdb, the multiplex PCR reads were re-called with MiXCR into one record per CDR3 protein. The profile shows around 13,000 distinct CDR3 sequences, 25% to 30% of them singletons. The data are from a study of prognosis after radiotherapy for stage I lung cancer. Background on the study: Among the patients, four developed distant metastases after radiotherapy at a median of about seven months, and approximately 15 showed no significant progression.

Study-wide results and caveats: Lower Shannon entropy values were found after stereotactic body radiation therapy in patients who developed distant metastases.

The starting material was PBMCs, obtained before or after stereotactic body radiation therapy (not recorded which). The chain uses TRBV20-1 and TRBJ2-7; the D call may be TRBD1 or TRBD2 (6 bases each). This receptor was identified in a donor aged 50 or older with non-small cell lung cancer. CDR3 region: CSARGGLVSYEQYF. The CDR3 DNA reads TGCAGTGCTAGGGGGGGCCTGGTTTCCTACGAGCAGTACTTC.